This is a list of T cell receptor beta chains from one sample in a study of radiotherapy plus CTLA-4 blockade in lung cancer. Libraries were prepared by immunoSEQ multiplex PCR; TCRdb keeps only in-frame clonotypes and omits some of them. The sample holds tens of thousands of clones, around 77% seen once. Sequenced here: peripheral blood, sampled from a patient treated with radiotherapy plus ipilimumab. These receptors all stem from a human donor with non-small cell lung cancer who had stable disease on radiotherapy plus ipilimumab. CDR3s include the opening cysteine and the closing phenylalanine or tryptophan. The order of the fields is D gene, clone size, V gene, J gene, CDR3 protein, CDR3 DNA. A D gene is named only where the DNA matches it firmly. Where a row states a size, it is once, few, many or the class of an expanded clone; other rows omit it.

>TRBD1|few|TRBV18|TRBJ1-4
CASSPGTGKGEKLFF
TGTGCCAGCTCACCTGGGACAGGGAAAGGGGAAAAACTGTTTTTT
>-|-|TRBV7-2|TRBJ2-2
CASTITSGTGELFF
TGTGCCAGCACCATAACTTCGGGGACCGGGGAGCTGTTTTTT
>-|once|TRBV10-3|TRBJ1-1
CAISESSFLNTEAFF
TGTGCCATCAGTGAGTCCTCCTTCTTGAACACTGAAGCTTTCTTT
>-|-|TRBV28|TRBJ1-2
CASSLLSTGKGYTF
TGTGCCAGCAGTTTATTGTCAACAGGGAAGGGCTACACCTTC
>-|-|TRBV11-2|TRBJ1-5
CASSPDRGVNQPQHF
TGTGCCAGCAGCCCAGACAGAGGGGTCAATCAGCCCCAGCATTTT
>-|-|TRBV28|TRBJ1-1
CASSPRTLPNTEAFF
TGTGCCAGCAGCCCTAGGACCCTCCCGAACACTGAAGCTTTCTTT
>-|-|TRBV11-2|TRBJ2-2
CASSRSYTGELFF
TGTGCCAGCAGCCGGTCATACACCGGGGAGCTGTTTTTT
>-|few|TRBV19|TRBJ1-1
CASSVKPGHLEAFF
TGTGCCAGTAGTGTAAAACCGGGACACCTTGAAGCTTTCTTT
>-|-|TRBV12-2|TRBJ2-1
CASPYSPEGRYGSYNEQFF
TGTGCAAGTCCCTACTCCCCAGAGGGGCGGTATGGGTCCTACAATGAGCAGTTCTTC
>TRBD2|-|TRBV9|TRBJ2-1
CASSVLTSGGVDEQFF
TGTGCCAGCAGCGTATTGACTAGCGGGGGGGTAGATGAGCAGTTCTTC
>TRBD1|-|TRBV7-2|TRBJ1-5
CASGQGGSNQPQHF
TGTGCCAGCGGGCAGGGGGGGAGCAATCAGCCCCAGCATTTT
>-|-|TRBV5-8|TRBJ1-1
CASSLNSGAWARNTEAFF
TGTGCCAGCAGCCTAAACTCGGGTGCCTGGGCCCGAAACACTGAAGCTTTCTTT
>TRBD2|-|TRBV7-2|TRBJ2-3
CASSLATGGSTDTQYF
TGTGCCAGCAGCTTAGCGACGGGGGGTAGCACAGATACGCAGTATTTT
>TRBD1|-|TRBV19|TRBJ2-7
CASSIYHGQGVSYEQYF
TGTGCCAGTAGTATATATCACGGACAGGGGGTCTCCTACGAGCAGTACTTC
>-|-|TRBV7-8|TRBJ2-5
CASSLVSWAGETQYF
TGTGCCAGCAGCTTAGTGAGCTGGGCAGGGGAGACCCAGTACTTC
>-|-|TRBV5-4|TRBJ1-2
CASSLYRVGGYTF
TGTGCCAGCAGCTTGTACAGGGTGGGAGGCTACACCTTC
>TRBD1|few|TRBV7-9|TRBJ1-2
CASGVGTAYGYTF
TGTGCCAGCGGGGTTGGGACAGCCTATGGCTACACCTTC
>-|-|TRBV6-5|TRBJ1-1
CASRPRDGGAFF
TGTGCCAGCAGGCCCAGGGACGGGGGAGCTTTCTTT
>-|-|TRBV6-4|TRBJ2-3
CASSVQGETDTQYF
TGTGCCAGCAGTGTACAGGGAGAGACAGATACGCAGTATTTT
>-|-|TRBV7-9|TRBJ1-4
CASTPQASNEKLFF
TGTGCCAGCACCCCCCAGGCTTCTAATGAAAAACTGTTTTTT
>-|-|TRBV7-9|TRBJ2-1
CASSLPLARSSYNEQFF
TGTGCCAGCAGTTTGCCCTTAGCGAGGAGCTCCTACAATGAGCAGTTCTTC
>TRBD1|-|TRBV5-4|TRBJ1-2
CASSVDRGYGYTF
TGTGCCAGCAGCGTGGACAGGGGCTATGGCTACACCTTC
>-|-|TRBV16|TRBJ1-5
CASSQYGVQPQHF
TGTGCCAGCAGCCAATACGGGGTTCAGCCCCAGCATTTT
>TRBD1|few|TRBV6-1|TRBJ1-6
CASSSGTGDNSPLHF
TGTGCCAGCAGTTCCGGGACAGGCGATAATTCACCCCTCCACTTT
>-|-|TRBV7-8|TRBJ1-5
CASSISTGSNQPQHF
TGTGCCAGCAGCATCTCGACAGGAAGCAATCAGCCCCAGCATTTT
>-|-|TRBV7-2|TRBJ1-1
CASSLVGGAEAFF
TGTGCCAGCAGCTTAGTTGGGGGAGCTGAAGCTTTCTTT
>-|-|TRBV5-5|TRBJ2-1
CASSGTGGQPFNEQFF
TGTGCCAGCAGCGGAACGGGGGGACAGCCCTTCAATGAGCAGTTCTTC
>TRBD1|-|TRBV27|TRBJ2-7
CASSSPDRSSYEQYF
TGTGCCAGCAGCTCCCCGGACAGGAGCTCCTACGAGCAGTACTTC
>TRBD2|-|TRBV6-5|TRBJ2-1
CASTSGGVYNEQFF
TGTGCCAGCACGAGCGGGGGGGTCTACAATGAGCAGTTCTTC
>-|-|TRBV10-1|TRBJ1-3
CASSPGHLGDTIYF
TGCGCCAGCAGTCCGGGACACCTGGGGGACACCATATATTTT
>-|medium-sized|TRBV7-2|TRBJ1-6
CASTLGSSYNSPLHF
TGTGCCAGCACCCTAGGGAGCTCCTATAATTCACCCCTCCACTTT
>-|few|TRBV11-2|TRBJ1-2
CASRREGGHANYGYTF
TGTGCCAGCAGACGAGAGGGGGGCCACGCTAACTATGGCTACACCTTC
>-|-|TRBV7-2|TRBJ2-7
CASSLWQDTYEQYF
TGTGCCAGCAGCCTCTGGCAGGACACCTACGAGCAGTACTTC
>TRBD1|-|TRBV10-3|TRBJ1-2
CAIRQGQASAGYGYTF
TGTGCCATCAGACAAGGACAGGCTTCCGCCGGCTATGGCTACACCTTC
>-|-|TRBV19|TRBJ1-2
CASSIDLRGAQHYGYTF
TGTGCCAGTAGTATAGATCTACGGGGGGCTCAACACTATGGCTACACCTTC
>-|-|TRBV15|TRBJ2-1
CATSRDRERYNEQFF
TGTGCCACCAGCAGAGACAGGGAAAGGTACAATGAGCAGTTCTTC
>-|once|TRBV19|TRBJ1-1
CASSLQGPTEAFF
TGTGCCAGTAGTCTTCAGGGGCCCACTGAAGCTTTCTTT
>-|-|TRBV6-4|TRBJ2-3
CASRVSSSTDTQYF
TGTGCCAGCAGAGTAAGCTCTAGCACAGATACGCAGTATTTT
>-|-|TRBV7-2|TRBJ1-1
CASSFFRPYYRGNTEAFF
TGTGCCAGCAGCTTTTTTCGACCCTACTATCGGGGAAACACTGAAGCTTTCTTT
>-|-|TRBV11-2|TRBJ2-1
CASSLDRSSYNEQFF
TGTGCCAGCAGCTTAGACAGAAGCTCCTACAATGAGCAGTTCTTC
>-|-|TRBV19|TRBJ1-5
CASRLGEGLNQPQHF
TGTGCCAGTCGCCTGGGGGAGGGTTTGAATCAGCCCCAGCATTTT
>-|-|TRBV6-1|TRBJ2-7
CASRRTHHAAYEQYF
TGTGCCAGCAGACGGACCCATCATGCGGCCTACGAGCAGTACTTC
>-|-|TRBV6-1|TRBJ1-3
CASSFKVSSGNTIYF
TGTGCCAGCAGTTTCAAGGTTAGCTCTGGAAACACCATATATTTT
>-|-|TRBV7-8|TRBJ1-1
CASSLAWQALNTEAFF
TGTGCCAGCAGCTTAGCTTGGCAGGCACTGAACACTGAAGCTTTCTTT
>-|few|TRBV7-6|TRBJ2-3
CASSHGPSTDTQYF
TGTGCCAGCAGCCATGGGCCGAGCACAGATACGCAGTATTTT